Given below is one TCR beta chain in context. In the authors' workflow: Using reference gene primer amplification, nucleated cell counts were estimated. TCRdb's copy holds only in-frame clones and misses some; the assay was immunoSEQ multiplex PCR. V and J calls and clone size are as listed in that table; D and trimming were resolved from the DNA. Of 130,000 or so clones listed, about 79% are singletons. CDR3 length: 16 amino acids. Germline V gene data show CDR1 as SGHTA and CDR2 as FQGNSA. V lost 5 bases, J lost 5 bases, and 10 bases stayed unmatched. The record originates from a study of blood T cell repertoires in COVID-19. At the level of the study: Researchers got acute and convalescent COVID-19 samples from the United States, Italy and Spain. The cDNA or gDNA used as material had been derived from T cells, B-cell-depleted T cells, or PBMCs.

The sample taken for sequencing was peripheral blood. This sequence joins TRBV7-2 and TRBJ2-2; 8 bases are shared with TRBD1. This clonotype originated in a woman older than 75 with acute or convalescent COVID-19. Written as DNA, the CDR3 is TGTGCCAGCAGCCGCGCCGGACAGGGAATAACCGGGGAGCTGTTTTTT. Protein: CASSRAGQGITGELFF.